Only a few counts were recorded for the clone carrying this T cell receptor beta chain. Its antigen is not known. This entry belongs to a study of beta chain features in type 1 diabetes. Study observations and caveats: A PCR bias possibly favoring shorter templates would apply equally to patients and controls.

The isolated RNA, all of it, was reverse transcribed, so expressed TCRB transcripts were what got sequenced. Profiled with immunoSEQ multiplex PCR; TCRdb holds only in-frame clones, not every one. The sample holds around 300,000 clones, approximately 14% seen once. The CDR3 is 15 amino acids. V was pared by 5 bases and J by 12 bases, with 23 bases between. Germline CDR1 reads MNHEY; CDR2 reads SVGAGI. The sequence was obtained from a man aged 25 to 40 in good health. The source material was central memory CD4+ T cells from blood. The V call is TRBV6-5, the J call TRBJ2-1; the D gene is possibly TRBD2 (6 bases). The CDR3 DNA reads TGTGCCAGCAGTATATCCGGGACGCCCCAGGGAGGGCAGTTCTTC. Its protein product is CASSISGTPQGGQFF.